Presented here are 12 T cell receptor beta chains from one specimen sequenced in a study of T-cell memory formation after mild COVID-19 listed by TCRdb under 2021. Libraries were made using 5' RACE. Sequencing instrument: Illumina NovaSeq 6000. TCRdb reanalyzed the raw reads on its own, using fastp at Q25 for trimming and MiXCR for clone calling, and kept in-frame beta chains. Identical CDR3 proteins give one entry, which carries the most common genes and DNA. The sample table contains about 270,000 distinct CDR3 sequences; only one count was recorded for around 15% of them. Of the sample, roughly 25% falls within the top ten clones. Sequenced input: PBMCs or a T cell subset sorted from them (not recorded which). Receptor source: a man aged 18 to 29 who had mild COVID-19 (a few samples of this study predate the infection). The sample titles of this study are shuffled in the database, so cell type and time point are left out; the donor was told from shared clones.

J is TRBJ2-3 and V is TRBV9; maybe TRBD2 (5 bases). Germline CDR1 reads SGDLS; CDR2 reads YYNGEE. This CDR3 has 15 amino acids. With 0 bases removed from V and 2 bases from J, the gap between germline ends came to 10 bases. The CDR3 DNA reads TGTGCCAGCAGCGTAGACGACTACCCCACAGATACGCAGTATTTT. Residues: CASSVDDYPTDTQYF.

This clonotype was detected a few times. The chain has TRBV6-1 and TRBJ2-5; tentatively, D is TRBD2 (6 bases). The CDR3 is made up of 14 amino acids. Germline assignment: CDR1 MNHNS and CDR2 SASEGT. The ends were cut back, 3 bases at V and 2 bases at J, with 10 bases in the middle. The CDR3 region is CASSEQGRQETQYF. For the CDR3, the DNA is TGTGCCAGCAGTGAGCAAGGGAGGCAAGAGACCCAGTACTTC.

In this sample, this clonotype turned up a few times. The rearrangement joins TRBV3-1 to TRBJ1-6; no reliable D call. The CDR3 covers 13 residues. Germline CDR1 LGHDT, CDR2 YNNKEL (reference sequence). V was shortened by 5 bases and J by 6 bases, with 8 bases between the two germline ends. CDR3 residues: CASSYPSNSPLHF. In DNA, the CDR3 is TGTGCCAGCAGCTACCCGTCTAATTCACCCCTCCACTTT. Full variable domain (missing parts from reference TRBV3-1 and TRBJ1-6): DTAVSQTPKYLVTQMGNDKSIKCEQNLGHDTMYWYKQDSKKFLKIMFSYNNKELIINETVPNRFSPKSPDKAHLNLHINSLELGDSAVYFCASSYPSNSPLHFGNGTRLTVT.

This clonotype has ten or more counts. The rearrangement uses TRBV6-2 or TRBV6-3 and TRBJ2-1; D remains ambiguous. V lost 2 bases and J 5 bases, leaving 7 bases between the germline ends. Germline lookup yields CDR1 MNHEY and CDR2 SVGEGT. This CDR3 contains 13 residues. The DNA for the CDR3 is TGTGCCAGCAGTTACAGGGAAAACAATGAGCAGTTCTTC. Encoded protein: CASSYRENNEQFF.

CDR3 sequence (DNA): TGCAGTGCCCTCCCCGGGACAGTACAAGAGACCCAGTACTTC. It translates to CSALPGTVQETQYF. V is TRBV20-1 and J is TRBJ2-5; the match to TRBD1 covers 7 bases. In germline, CDR1 is DFQATT, CDR2 SNEGSKA (reference sequence). The trim removed 6 bases at V and 2 bases at J, leaving 9 bases unmatched. This CDR3 contains 14 residues.

J is TRBJ2-7 and V is TRBV20-1; tentatively, D is TRBD2 (5 bases). V shed 1 base and J shed 5 bases, with 12 bases lying between them. This CDR3 region has 13 residues. Germline lookup yields CDR1 DFQATT and CDR2 SNEGSKA (reference sequence). CDR3 amino acids: CSARAPSRDEQYV. The CDR3 region has the DNA TGCAGTGCTAGAGCACCTAGCCGGGACGAGCAGTACGTC.

Only a few counts were recorded for this clonotype. The V and J genes are TRBV6-1 and TRBJ2-4, with D possibly being TRBD1 (5 bases). Trimming took 3 bases from V and 8 from J, leaving 11 bases between them. The CDR3 sequence is 13 residues long. The V gene's germline CDR1 is MNHNS and CDR2 SASEGT. The chain's CDR3 is CASSEAGWDIQYF. The CDR3 nucleotides are TGTGCCAGCAGTGAGGCAGGGTGGGACATTCAGTACTTC.

This clonotype was counted between two and nine times. The genes are TRBV7-2 and TRBJ1-1; 7 bases are shared with TRBD1. The CDR3 has 16 amino acids. The junction had 11 bases not matched to a gene; V was cut back by 1 base and J by 6 bases. CDR1 is SGHTA, CDR2 FQGNSA, per germline. This CDR3 reads CASSLESVGRGAEAFF. The DNA for the CDR3 is TGTGCCAGCAGCTTAGAGTCGGTCGGCAGGGGGGCTGAAGCTTTCTTT.

The gene calls are TRBV19 and TRBJ1-5; TRBD1 might be the D (6 bases). With 6 bases removed from V and 0 bases from J, the gap between germline ends came to 12 bases. There are 15 residues in the CDR3. The germline V gene encodes CDR1 LNHDA and CDR2 SQIVND (reference sequence). CDR3 residues: CASRGARYSNQPQHF. In DNA, the CDR3 is TGTGCCAGTAGGGGGGCACGATATAGCAATCAGCCCCAGCATTTT. The variable domain in full, completed from reference TRBV19 and TRBJ1-5, reads DGGITQSPKYLFRKEGQNVTLSCEQNLNHDAMYWYRQDPGQGLRLIYYSQIVNDFQKGDIAEGYSVSREKKESFPLTVTSAQKNPTAFYLCASRGARYSNQPQHFGDGTRLSIL.

This clonotype has only a few counts. The gene calls are TRBV4-2 and TRBJ2-7, with 8 bases identical to TRBD1. Unmatched junction bases numbered 5, after V lost 1 base and J lost 6 bases. Germline CDR1 and CDR2: LGHNA and YNFKEQ. CDR3 length: 14 residues. CDR3 in amino acids: CASSQGGQASEQYF. The CDR3 DNA is TGTGCCAGCAGCCAAGGGGGACAGGCTTCCGAGCAGTACTTC.

The table lists this clonotype with a few counts. CDR3 residues: CSAPSHRGHNYGYTF. The CDR3 DNA sequence: TGCAGTGCCCCTTCCCACAGGGGGCATAACTATGGCTACACCTTC. V is TRBV20-1 and J is TRBJ1-2; 9 bases agree with TRBD1. The CDR3 length is 15 residues. Germline CDR1 reads DFQATT; CDR2 reads SNEGSKA (reference sequence). The ends lost 6 bases at V and 1 base at J; junction bases unmatched: 9.

This clonotype was picked up many times. J is TRBJ1-3 and V is TRBV7-2; D remains unclear. The CDR3 has 12 amino acids. The germline CDR1 and CDR2 sequences are SGHTA and FQGNSA. Deletions cut 2 bases from V and 11 bases from J, with 10 bases between. CDR3 loop: CASSLSPLSIYF. CDR3 DNA: TGTGCCAGCAGCTTAAGTCCGCTCTCCATATATTTT.